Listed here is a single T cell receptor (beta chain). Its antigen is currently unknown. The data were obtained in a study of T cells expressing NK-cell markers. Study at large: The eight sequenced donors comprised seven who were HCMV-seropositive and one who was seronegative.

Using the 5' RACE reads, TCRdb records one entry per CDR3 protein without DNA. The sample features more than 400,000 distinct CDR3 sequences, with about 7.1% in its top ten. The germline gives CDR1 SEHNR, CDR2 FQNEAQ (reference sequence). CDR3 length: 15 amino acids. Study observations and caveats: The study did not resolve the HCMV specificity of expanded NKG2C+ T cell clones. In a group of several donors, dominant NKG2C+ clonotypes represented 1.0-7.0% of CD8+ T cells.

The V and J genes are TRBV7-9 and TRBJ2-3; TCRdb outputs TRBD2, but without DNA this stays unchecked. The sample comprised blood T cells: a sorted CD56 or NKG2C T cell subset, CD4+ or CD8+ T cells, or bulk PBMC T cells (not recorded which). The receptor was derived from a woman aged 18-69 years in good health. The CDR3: CASSPAGTSTDTQYF. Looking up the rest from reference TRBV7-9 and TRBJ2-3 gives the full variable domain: DTGVSQNPRHKITKRGQNVTFRCDPISEHNRLYWYRQTLGQGPEFLTYFQNEAQLEKSRLLSDRFSAERPKGSFSTLEIQRTEQGDSAMYLCASSPAGTSTDTQYFGPGTRLTVL.